The next 3 T cell receptor beta chains were all read from a single sample in a study of control samples from healthy donors and cancer patients. Repertoires were generated with immunoSEQ multiplex PCR, while TCRdb's copy carries only in-frame clones and drops some. The data contain around 90,000 clones, under 90% of them singletons. Sequencing input: blood. These receptors all come from a woman aged 35 to 49 in good health.

V and J are TRBV4-1 and TRBJ1-2; D is possibly TRBD1 (5 bases). V lost 0 bases and J 4 bases, leaving 15 bases between the germline ends. Germline CDR1 and CDR2: MGHRA and YSYEKL. The CDR3 loop spans 16 amino acids. The CDR3 loop is CASSQDREGLGYGYTF. The CDR3 DNA reads as TGCGCCAGCAGCCAAGATAGAGAGGGGCTTGGCTATGGCTACACCTTC.

The chain is built from TRBV5-1 and TRBJ2-1; 12 bases map to TRBD2. V lost 0 bases and J lost 8; bases outside the gene matches: 3. The germline V gene has CDR1 SGHRS and CDR2 YFSETQ. The CDR3 has 15 residues. CDR3 in amino acids: CASSLELAGGDEQFF. The CDR3 region has the DNA TGCGCCAGCAGCTTGGAACTAGCGGGGGGAGATGAGCAGTTCTTC.

This clone was counted only a few times. The rearrangement uses TRBV19 and TRBJ1-3; 7 bases are shared with TRBD1. CDR3 length: 14 amino acids. Germline CDR1 reads LNHDA; CDR2 reads SQIVND (reference sequence). The trim removed 6 bases at V and 1 base at J, leaving 3 bases unmatched. The CDR3 here is CASRTQGSGNTIYF. The CDR3 region has the DNA TGTGCCAGTAGAACACAGGGGTCTGGAAACACCATATATTTT.